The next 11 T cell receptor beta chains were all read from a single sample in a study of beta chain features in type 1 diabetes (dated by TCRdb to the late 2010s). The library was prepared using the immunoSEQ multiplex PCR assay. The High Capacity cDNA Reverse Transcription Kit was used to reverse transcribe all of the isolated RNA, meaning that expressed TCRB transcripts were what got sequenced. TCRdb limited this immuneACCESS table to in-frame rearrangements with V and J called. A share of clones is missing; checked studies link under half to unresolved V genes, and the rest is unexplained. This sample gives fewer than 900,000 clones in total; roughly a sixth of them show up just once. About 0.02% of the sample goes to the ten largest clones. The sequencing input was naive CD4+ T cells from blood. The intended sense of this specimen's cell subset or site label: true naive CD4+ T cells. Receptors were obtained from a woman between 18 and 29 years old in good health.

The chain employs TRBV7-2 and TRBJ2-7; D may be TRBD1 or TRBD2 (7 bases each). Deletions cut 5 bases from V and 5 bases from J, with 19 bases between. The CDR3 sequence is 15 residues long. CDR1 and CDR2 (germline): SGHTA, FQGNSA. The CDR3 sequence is CASSPGQGGLHEQYF. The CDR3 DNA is TGTGCCAGCAGCCCCGGGCAGGGGGGACTACACGAGCAGTACTTC.

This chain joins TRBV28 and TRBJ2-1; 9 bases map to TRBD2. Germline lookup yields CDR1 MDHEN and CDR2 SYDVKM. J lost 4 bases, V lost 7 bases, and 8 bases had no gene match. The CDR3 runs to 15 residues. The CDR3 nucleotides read TGTGCCAGCAAATCCCAGGCGGGAGGGTACAATGAGCAGTTCTTC. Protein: CASKSQAGGYNEQFF.

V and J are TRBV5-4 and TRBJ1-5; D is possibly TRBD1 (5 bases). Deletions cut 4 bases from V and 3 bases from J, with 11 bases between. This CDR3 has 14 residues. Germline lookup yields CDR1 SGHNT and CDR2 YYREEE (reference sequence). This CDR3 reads CASSLRGTNQPQHF. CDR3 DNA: TGTGCCAGCAGCCTGAGGGGAACCAATCAGCCCCAGCATTTT. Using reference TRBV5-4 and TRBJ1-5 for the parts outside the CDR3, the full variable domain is ETGVTQSPTHLIKTRGQQVTLRCSSQSGHNTVSWYQQALGQGPQFIFQYYREEENGRGNFPPRFSGLQFPNYSSELNVNALELDDSALYLCASSLRGTNQPQHFGDGTRLSIL.

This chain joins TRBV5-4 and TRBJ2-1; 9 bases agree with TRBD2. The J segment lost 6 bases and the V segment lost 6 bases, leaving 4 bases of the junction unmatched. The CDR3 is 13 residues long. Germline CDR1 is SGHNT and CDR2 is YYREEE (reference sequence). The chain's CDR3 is CASTLAGVNEQFF. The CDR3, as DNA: TGTGCCAGCACGTTAGCGGGAGTCAATGAGCAGTTCTTC. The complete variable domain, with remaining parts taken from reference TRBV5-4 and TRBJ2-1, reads ETGVTQSPTHLIKTRGQQVTLRCSSQSGHNTVSWYQQALGQGPQFIFQYYREEENGRGNFPPRFSGLQFPNYSSELNVNALELDDSALYLCASTLAGVNEQFFGPGTRLTVL.

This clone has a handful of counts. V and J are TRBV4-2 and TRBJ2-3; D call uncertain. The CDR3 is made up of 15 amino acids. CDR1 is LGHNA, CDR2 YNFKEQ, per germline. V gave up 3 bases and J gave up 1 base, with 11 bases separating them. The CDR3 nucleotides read TGTGCCAGCAGCCAGTCACAGACACGCACAGATACGCAGTATTTT. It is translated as CASSQSQTRTDTQYF.

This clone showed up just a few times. CDR3 nucleotides: TGTGCCAGCAGTTCCGCGACTAGCGGTTACAATGAGCAGTTCTTC. Translated: CASSSATSGYNEQFF. V is TRBV28 and J is TRBJ2-1; 9 bases map to TRBD2. The germline CDR1 and CDR2 sequences are MDHEN and SYDVKM. This CDR3 region has 15 residues. J was trimmed by 4 bases and V by 4 bases; bases with no gene match: 5.

The CDR3 region has the DNA TGTGCCAGCAGTGAATTCGGGGGTTGGAATCAGCCCCAGCATTTT. As protein: CASSEFGGWNQPQHF. The chain couples TRBV6-1 to TRBJ1-5; tentative D call: TRBD1 (5 bases). Germline V gene sequence: CDR1 MNHNS, CDR2 SASEGT. The CDR3 contains 15 residues. V lost 2 bases, J lost 4 bases, and 12 bases lay in between.

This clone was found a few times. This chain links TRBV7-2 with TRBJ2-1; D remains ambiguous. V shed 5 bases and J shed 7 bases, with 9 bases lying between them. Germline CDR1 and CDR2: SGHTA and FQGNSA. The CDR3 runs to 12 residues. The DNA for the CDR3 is TGTGCCAGCAGCAGTTACGCGAATGAGCAGTTCTTC. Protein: CASSSYANEQFF. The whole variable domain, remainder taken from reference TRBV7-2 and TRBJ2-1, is GAGVSQSPSNKVTEKGKDVELRCDPISGHTALYWYRQSLGQGLEFLIYFQGNSAPDKSGLPSDRFSAERTGGSVSTLTIQRTQQEDSAVYLCASSSYANEQFFGPGTRLTVL.

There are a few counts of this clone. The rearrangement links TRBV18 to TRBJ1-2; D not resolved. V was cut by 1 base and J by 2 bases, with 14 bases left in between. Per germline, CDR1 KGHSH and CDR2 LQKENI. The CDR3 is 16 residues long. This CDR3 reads CASSPLNIKTNYGYTF. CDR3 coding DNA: TGTGCCAGCTCACCACTGAATATAAAAACCAACTATGGCTACACCTTC.

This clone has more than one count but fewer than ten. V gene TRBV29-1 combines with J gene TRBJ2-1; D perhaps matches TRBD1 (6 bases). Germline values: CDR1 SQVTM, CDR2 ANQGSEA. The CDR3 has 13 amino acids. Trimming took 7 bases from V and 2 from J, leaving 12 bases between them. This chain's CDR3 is CSAAQGTYNEQFF. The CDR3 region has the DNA TGCAGCGCCGCACAGGGAACCTACAATGAGCAGTTCTTC.

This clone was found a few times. The CDR3 is CASSLGGPRANGYTF. CDR3 DNA: TGTGCCAGCAGCTTAGGAGGGCCAAGAGCTAACGGCTACACCTTC. The chain has TRBV7-8 and TRBJ1-2; unclear D gene. The CDR3 length is 15 residues. The ends were cut back, 1 base at V and 8 bases at J, with 17 bases in the middle. Germline lookup yields CDR1 SGHVS and CDR2 FQNEAQ.